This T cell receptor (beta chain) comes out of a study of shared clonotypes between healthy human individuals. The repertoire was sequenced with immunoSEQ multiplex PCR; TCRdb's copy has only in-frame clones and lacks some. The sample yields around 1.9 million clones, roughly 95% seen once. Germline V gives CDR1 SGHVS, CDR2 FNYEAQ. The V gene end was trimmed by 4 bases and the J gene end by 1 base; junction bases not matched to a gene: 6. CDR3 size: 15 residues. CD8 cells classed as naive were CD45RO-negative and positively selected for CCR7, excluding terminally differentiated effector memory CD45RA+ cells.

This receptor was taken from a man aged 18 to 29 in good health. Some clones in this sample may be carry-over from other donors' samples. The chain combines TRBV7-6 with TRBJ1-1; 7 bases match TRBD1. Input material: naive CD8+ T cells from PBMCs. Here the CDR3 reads CASSSRQGRNTEAFF. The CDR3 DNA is TGTGCCAGCAGCTCAAGACAGGGACGGAACACTGAAGCTTTCTTT. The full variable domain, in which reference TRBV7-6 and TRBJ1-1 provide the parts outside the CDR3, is GAGVSQSPRYKVTKRGQDVALRCDPISGHVSLYWYRQALGQGPEFLTYFNYEAQQDKSGLPNDRFSAERPEGSISTLTIQRTEQRDSAMYRCASSSRQGRNTEAFFGQGTRLTVV.